Shown below are 15 T cell receptor beta chains from a single sample sequenced in a study of T cell clonality in common variable immunodeficiency. Study results and limitations: Reportedly, TCR beta sequences from common variable immunodeficiency showed fewer deletions and N-nucleotide insertions.

For these TCRs, the target antigens are not known. Libraries were prepared by immunoSEQ multiplex PCR; TCRdb keeps only in-frame clonotypes and omits some of them. Recorded here are tens of thousands of clones, none singletons. The sample comprised peripheral blood mononuclear cells. All receptors derive from a human donor with common variable immunodeficiency.

This clone was picked up many times. The sequenced fragment ends 3 residues before the CDR3 boundary, so the rest is inferred from the germline J gene. J is TRBJ1-4 and V is TRBV7-2, with D possibly being TRBD1 (5 bases). This CDR3 spans 15 amino acids. The V gene lost 1 base and the J gene lost 7 bases, with 13 bases spanning the gap. Germline V gives CDR1 SGHTA, CDR2 FQGNSA. The DNA read from the CDR3 is TGTGCCAGCAGCTTAGGGGACTCTCGGGGTGAAAAA. Protein product: CASSLGDSRGEK. The full CDR3 protein reads CASSLGDSRGEKLFF.

This clone showed up many times. The read ends 3 residues early relative to the CDR3; the germline J gene fills the gap. J is TRBJ1-2 and V is TRBV2; 7 bases map to TRBD1. Trimming took 6 bases from V and 7 from J; bases not matched to a gene: 8. The CDR3 covers 13 residues. Germline values: CDR1 SNHLY, CDR2 FYNNEI. The CDR3 region is CASRWLSGGGYTF. Partial CDR3 DNA: TGTGCCAGCAGGTGGTTGTCAGGGGGTGGC.

This clone has ten or more counts. The read ends 3 residues before the CDR3 terminus; that terminus is restored from the germline J gene. The chain is built from TRBV11-2 and TRBJ2-7, with D perhaps matching TRBD2 (6 bases). Germline V gene data show CDR1 as SGHAT and CDR2 as FQNNGV. The CDR3 extends over 14 amino acids. V was clipped by 4 bases and J by 5 bases, with 15 bases between them. CDR3 amino acids: CASSWGLSRDEQYF. The CDR3 DNA, read in part, is TGTGCCAGCAGCTGGGGACTGTCAAGGGACGAG.

Many counts were recorded for this clone. The read ends 3 residues shy of where the CDR3 ends; the end is completed using the germline J gene. The V gene is TRBV3-1 (or the pseudogene TRBV3-2), the J gene TRBJ2-7, with unresolved D. Looked up from germline, CDR1 is LGHDT and CDR2 is YNNKEL (reference sequence). This CDR3 has 14 amino acids. V dropped 0 bases and J dropped 2 bases, with 8 bases sitting between them. The DNA read from the CDR3 is TGTGCCAGCAGCCAAGAGGGCCTTACCTACGAG. Translation gives CASSQEGLTYE. The CDR3 reads in full as CASSQEGLTYEQYF.

In this sample, this clone turned up many times. The read terminates 3 residues before the CDR3 end, so the remaining end is supplied by the germline J gene. The chain links TRBV5-6 to TRBJ1-2; 11 bases match TRBD1. V trimming: 0 bases; J trimming: 6 bases; junction bases outside the gene matches: 4. Germline V gives CDR1 SGHDT, CDR2 YYEEEE. The CDR3 extends over 15 amino acids. The covered CDR3 bases are TGTGCCAGCAGCTTGGCAGGGACAGGGGGTCATGGC. It codes for CASSLAGTGGHG. The entire CDR3 is CASSLAGTGGHGYTF. Variable domain in full (rest from reference TRBV5-6 and TRBJ1-2): DAGVTQSPTHLIKTRGQQVTLRCSPKSGHDTVSWYQQALGQGPQFIFQYYEEEERQRGNFPDRFSGHQFPNYSSELNVNALLLGDSALYLCASSLAGTGGHGYTFGSGTRLTVV.

This clone was picked up many times. The CDR3 extends 3 residues past the end of the read, so its final part is completed from the germline J gene. The J gene is TRBJ2-1, the V gene TRBV20-1; 11 bases match TRBD2. V was clipped by 6 bases and J by 4 bases; unmatched bases: 8. Looked up from germline, CDR1 is DFQATT and CDR2 is SNEGSKA (reference sequence). The CDR3 covers 15 residues. The part of the CDR3 DNA that was read is TGCAGTGCGCCCGGGACTAGCGGAAAATACAATGAG. This translates into CSAPGTSGKYNE. The whole CDR3 is CSAPGTSGKYNEQFF.

This clone occurred many times. The read is 3 residues too short to cover the CDR3 end, so that end is filled in from the germline J gene. The chain uses TRBV5-1 and TRBJ1-1; TRBD1 is a possible D gene (5 bases). Germline V gives CDR1 SGHRS, CDR2 YFSETQ. This CDR3 is built from 13 residues. The ends were cut back, 6 bases at V and 0 bases at J, with 9 bases in the middle. This chain's CDR3 is CASTAGVNTEAFF. CDR3 DNA, as far as it was read: TGCGCCAGCACCGCGGGGGTGAACACTGAA.

This clone was counted many times. Read sequence stops 3 residues before the CDR3 end, and the germline J gene provides the missing end. The J gene is TRBJ1-5, the V gene TRBV7-2, with 10 bases lining up with TRBD1. This CDR3 contains 15 residues. Germline loops: CDR1 SGHTA, CDR2 FQGNSA. V shed 5 bases, J shed 4 bases, and the junction held 5 bases outside the gene matches. The part of the CDR3 DNA that was read is TGTGCCAGCAGCCAGACAGGGGGCCGGAATCAGCCC. This sequence encodes CASSQTGGRNQP. The complete CDR3 sequence is CASSQTGGRNQPQHF.

Ten or more counts support this clone. The read ends 3 residues early relative to the CDR3; the germline J gene fills the gap. The V gene is TRBV30, the J gene TRBJ1-2, with 8 bases that match TRBD1. There are 11 residues in the CDR3. Germline V lookup: CDR1 GTSNPN, CDR2 SVGIG (reference sequence). The part of the CDR3 DNA that was read is TGTGCCACAGGACAGGGCCGGGGC. Its translation is CATGQGRG. The entire CDR3 protein reads CATGQGRGYTF.

Regarding this clone: The DNA ends 3 residues before the CDR3 does, and the rest of the CDR3 is filled in from the germline J gene. The chain couples TRBV10-3 to TRBJ1-6, with 8 bases identical to TRBD1. Germline V gives CDR1 ENHRY, CDR2 SYGVKD. Trimming removed 6 bases from V and 10 bases from J; junction bases left unmatched: 8. There are 14 residues in the CDR3. The CDR3 region is CAIRQGAQKSPLHF. The DNA read from the CDR3 is TGTGCCATCAGGCAGGGGGCGCAGAAGTCACCC.

This clone was counted many times. The DNA read from the CDR3 is TGCAGCGCCCTCCCCACTAGCGGTCACAATGAG. This sequence encodes CSALPTSGHNE. The complete CDR3 sequence is CSALPTSGHNEQFF. The V gene is TRBV29-1, the J gene TRBJ2-1, with 8 bases fitting TRBD2. The sequenced fragment ends 3 residues before the CDR3 boundary, so the rest is inferred from the germline J gene. The junction had 10 bases not matched to a gene; V was cut back by 7 bases and J by 5 bases. The length of the CDR3 is 14 residues. CDR1 and CDR2 (germline): SQVTM, ANQGSEA.

This clone was detected ten times or more. The CDR3 goes on 3 residues after the read ends, and that part is filled in from the germline J gene. This chain connects TRBV19 to TRBJ1-2, with no clear D. The V gene's germline CDR1 is LNHDA and CDR2 SQIVND (reference sequence). This CDR3 comprises 14 residues. V lost 3 bases and J 6 bases, leaving 14 bases between the germline ends. The CDR3 reads CASSMGQDNDGYTF. CDR3 DNA (partial): TGTGCCAGTAGTATGGGTCAGGATAATGATGGC.

This clone was seen ten or more times. The read stops 3 residues short of the end of the CDR3; the missing end is completed from the germline J gene. V is TRBV7-2 and J is TRBJ2-3; 7 nucleotides agree with TRBD2. This CDR3 has 15 amino acids. The V and J ends lost 1 base and 6 bases, in that order; junction bases with no gene match: 7. Germline CDR1 SGHTA, CDR2 FQGNSA. CDR3 DNA (partial): TGTGCCAGCAGCTTAGGGGGACTCGGGGGGGATACG. Amino acid sequence: CASSLGGLGGDT. The entire CDR3 is CASSLGGLGGDTQYF.

This clone was seen at least ten times. The read ends 3 residues early relative to the CDR3; the germline J gene fills the gap. The gene calls are TRBV18 and TRBJ1-5; possible D gene TRBD1, 6 bases. CDR1 is KGHSH, CDR2 LQKENI, per germline. V gave up 3 bases and J gave up 0 bases, with 9 bases separating them. The CDR3 spans 15 residues. The sequenced CDR3 bases are TGTGCCAGCTCACCCTACAGGGATAGCAATCAGCCC. Encoded protein: CASSPYRDSNQP. The whole CDR3 region reads CASSPYRDSNQPQHF.

This clone has a count of ten or more. The read halts 3 residues ahead of the CDR3 end, with the missing end drawn from the germline J gene. The chain is built from TRBV18 and TRBJ1-2; TRBD1 might be the D (6 bases). Germline V lookup: CDR1 KGHSH, CDR2 LQKENI. This CDR3 comprises 14 residues. Trimming took 0 bases from V and 3 from J, leaving 8 bases between them. The CDR3 region is CASSPPSGDYGYTF. The part of the CDR3 DNA that was read is TGTGCCAGCTCACCACCTTCAGGGGACTATGGC.